This T cell receptor (beta chain) emerged from a study of T cells after yellow fever vaccination (dated by TCRdb to the late 2010s). About the full investigation: The SMART-Seq v4 Ultra Low Input RNA kit was used to prepare libraries from fractions with low cell numbers. The cohort comprised two healthy male donors, one aged 18 to 30 and one aged 30 to 40 years. To follow T-cell clones before and after primary and booster YFV17D yellow fever vaccination, bulk TCR alpha and beta repertoires were sequenced over time. Blood samples were taken at several timepoints before and after primary and secondary immunization, and bulk PBMC replicates and cell subsets were isolated. What the research found in general, with its limitations: The secondary T-cell response was found to be weaker but faster than the primary response, with a peak reached on day 5 rather than on day 15. Computational filtering was needed because FACS-sorted repertoires could contain abundant contaminating clonotypes from the bulk population. Because only a couple of donors were included in the study, the extent to which the findings can be generalized is limited. A small share of clonotypes occurred in both CD4 and CD8 compartments, likely arising from convergent recombination. After the booster, most of the clones that had expanded following primary vaccination were detected again (almost 98% of CD4 and roughly 90% of CD8), which suggests that memory was broadly maintained.

TCR cDNA was synthesized by 5'RACE template switching, which introduced a universal primer site and unique molecular identifiers. Priming for cDNA synthesis came from both the TCR alpha and TCR beta constant segments. Two PCR steps were used to amplify libraries, with sample barcodes and sequencing adapters being added in the second step. Sequencing of libraries was done on Illumina HiSeq 2500 (2x100 bp) or NovaSeq (2x150 bp). Turning to the authors' computational methods: Demultiplexing of reads and collapsing into UMI consensus sequences were performed with MIGEC, and V(D)J alignment was carried out with MiXCR. Using edgeR on replicate PBMC samples, clonotypes were called vaccine-responding if FDR was below 0.01 and the log2 fold change was above 5 up to day 15. CD4 or CD8 identity was assigned to each bulk clonotype according to whether the clonotype was present at higher abundance in the sequenced CD4 repertoire or the sequenced CD8 repertoire. The public reads were reprocessed in TCRdb via fastp at Q25 and MiXCR, keeping in-frame beta chains. Each entry is one CDR3 protein sequence, shown with its most common DNA and genes. The V and J calls and clone size are TCRdb's, not the authors'. Here the sample has 500,000 to 650,000 distinct CDR3 sequences; about a sixth occur a single time. Clones ranked in the top ten supply around a sixth of the sample.

In regard to this clonotype: Its cognate antigen has yet to be identified. It has no much larger one-base neighbor in the sample; base qualities were not kept.

V sheds 6 bases and J sheds 5 bases, leaving 14 bases between their ends. The CDR3 starts with the cysteine, ends with the phenylalanine, and has 14 residues. Kept here is only the CDR3 DNA, which spans 42 bases and is read in frame from base 1. Interpreted using the paper, the treatment or condition label stands for: live attenuated yellow fever vaccine strain. At each blood-draw timepoint, two biological replicates of bulk PBMCs were collected. A standard Ficoll-Paque protocol was used to isolate PBMCs from peripheral blood. TriZol was used to extract RNA from bulk PBMCs, from CD4 and CD8 fractions, and from dextramer-positive and dextramer-negative fractions.

This sequence uses TRBV12-3 or TRBV12-4 and TRBJ2-4; TRBD2 is possibly the D segment (7 matching bases). The TCR comes from a man between 18 and 29 years old who received the YFV17D yellow fever vaccine. Source: PBMCs, taken 4 to 5 days after the first yellow fever vaccination. Here is the DNA: TGTGCCAGCAGCCTAGGGGGGGCGGAAAACATTCAGTACTTC. The translation is CASSLGGAENIQYF.